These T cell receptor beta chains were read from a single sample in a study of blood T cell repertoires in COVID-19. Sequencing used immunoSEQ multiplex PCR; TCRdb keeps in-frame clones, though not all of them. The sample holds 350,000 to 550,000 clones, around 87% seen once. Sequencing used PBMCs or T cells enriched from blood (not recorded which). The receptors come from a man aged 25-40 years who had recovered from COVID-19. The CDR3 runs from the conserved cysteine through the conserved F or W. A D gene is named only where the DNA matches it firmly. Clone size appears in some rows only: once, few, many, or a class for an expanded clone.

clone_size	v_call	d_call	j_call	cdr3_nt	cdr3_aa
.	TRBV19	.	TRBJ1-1	TGTGCCAGTAGTTTTAGACAGGCCCACCTAATGAACACTGAAGCTTTCTTT	CASSFRQAHLMNTEAFF
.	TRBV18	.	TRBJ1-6	TGTGCCAGCTCACCGAACAGGGAAGGGAATTCACCCCTCCACTTT	CASSPNREGNSPLHF
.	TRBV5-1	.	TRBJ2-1	TGCGCCAGCAGCTTGGGCATTTGGGTAAGCGGTTATGAGCAGTTCTTC	CASSLGIWVSGYEQFF
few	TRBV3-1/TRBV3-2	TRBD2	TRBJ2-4	TGTGCCAGCAGCCAACAAGGACTAGTTTGGGTCTTC	CASSQQGLVWVF
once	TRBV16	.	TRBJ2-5	TGTGCCAGCAGCCCTCAGGAGACCCAGTACTTC	CASSPQETQYF
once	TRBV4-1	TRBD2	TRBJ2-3	TGCGCCAGCAGTGATGGGACTAGCGAAGTTCCAGATACGCAGTATTTT	CASSDGTSEVPDTQYF
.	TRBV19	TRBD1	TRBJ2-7	TGTGCCAGTAGTCCGGGACAGGCCTTCTACGAGCAGTACTTC	CASSPGQAFYEQYF
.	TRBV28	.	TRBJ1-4	TGTGCCAGCAGTCCAGGCACAGGGTACGGTGAAAAACTGTTTTTT	CASSPGTGYGEKLFF
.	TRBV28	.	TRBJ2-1	TGTGCCAGCAGTCCGGGATACTCCTACAATGAGCAGTTCTTC	CASSPGYSYNEQFF
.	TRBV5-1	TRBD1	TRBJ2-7	TGCGCCAGCAGAACAGGGGGCCAGAACGAGCAGTACTTC	CASRTGGQNEQYF
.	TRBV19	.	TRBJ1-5	TGTGCCAGTAGTATATCTTCTGGAGAGGATCAGCCCCAGCATTTT	CASSISSGEDQPQHF
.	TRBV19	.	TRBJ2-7	TGTGCCAGTAGTATTAACAGGCGCTACGAGCAGTACTTC	CASSINRRYEQYF
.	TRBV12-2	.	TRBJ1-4	TGTGCAAGTCGCTTAGACTACAGGGGGCCGTGGGAAAAACTGTTTTTT	CASRLDYRGPWEKLFF
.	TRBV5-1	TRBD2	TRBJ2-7	TGCGCCAGCAGCTTGGGCAGACTAGCGGGAGCACCCGAGCAGTACTTC	CASSLGRLAGAPEQYF
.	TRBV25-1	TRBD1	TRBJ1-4	TGTGCCAGCAGTGGGGGACAGATCTCAACTAATGAAAAACTGTTTTTT	CASSGGQISTNEKLFF
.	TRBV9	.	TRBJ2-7	TGTGCCAGCAGCGTAGGCTCAGGGGGGTCCTACGAGCAGTACTTC	CASSVGSGGSYEQYF
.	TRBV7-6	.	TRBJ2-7	TGTGCCAGCAGTTTGGCGAGGGCCTACGAGCAGTACTTC	CASSLARAYEQYF
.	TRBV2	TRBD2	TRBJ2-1	TGTGCCAGCAGTGACCAAGGACTAGCCCTCTACAATGAGCAGTTCTTC	CASSDQGLALYNEQFF
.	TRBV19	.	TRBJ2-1	TGTGCCAGTGGAGGCGAGAGAGGTATTTCCTACAATGAGCAGTTCTTC	CASGGERGISYNEQFF
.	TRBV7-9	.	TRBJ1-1	TGTGCCAGCAGCTTAGAGGGGCTGGCTTTCTTT	CASSLEGLAFF
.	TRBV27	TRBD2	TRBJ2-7	TGTGCCAGTTCACCCGGCGGGGGGGGGCTATCCTACGAGCAGTACTTC	CASSPGGGGLSYEQYF
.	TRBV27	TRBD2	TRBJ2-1	TGTGCCAGCAGTTTGGGTACTAGCGGCAACAATGAGCAGTTCTTC	CASSLGTSGNNEQFF
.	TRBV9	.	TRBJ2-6	TGTGCCAGCAGCCCAGGGGTGTCTGGGGCCAACGTCCTGACTTTC	CASSPGVSGANVLTF
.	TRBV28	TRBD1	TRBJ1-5	TGTGCCAGCAGTTGGACAGGGACCAATCAGCCCCAGCATTTT	CASSWTGTNQPQHF
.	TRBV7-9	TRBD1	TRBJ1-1	TGTGCCAGCAGCTTCAGGGGGCTGAACACTGAAGCTTTCTTT	CASSFRGLNTEAFF
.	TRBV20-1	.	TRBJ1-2	TGCAGTGCTAGTTTTCAGGGCGAGGCTCAGTATGGCTACACCTTC	CSASFQGEAQYGYTF
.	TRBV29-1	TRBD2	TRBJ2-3	TGCAGCGATTCTGCGGGAGATGTAACAGATACGCAGTATTTT	CSDSAGDVTDTQYF
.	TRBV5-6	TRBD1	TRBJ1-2	TGTGCCAGCAGTTGGGACAGGGGGTACACCTTC	CASSWDRGYTF
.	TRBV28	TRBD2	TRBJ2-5	TGTGCCAGCTCACTAGCGGCCTTACAAGAGACCCAGTACTTC	CASSLAALQETQYF
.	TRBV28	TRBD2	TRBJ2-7	TGTGCCAGCAGTTTAACTAGCGGGAGATCTTACGAGCAGTACTTC	CASSLTSGRSYEQYF
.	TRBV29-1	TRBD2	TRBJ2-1	TGCAGCGTTCCTAGCGGGAGATTTAGCGATGAGCAGTTCTTC	CSVPSGRFSDEQFF
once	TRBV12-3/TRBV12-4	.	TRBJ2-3	TGTGCCAGCAGTCGGACTCCTGATACGCAGTATTTT	CASSRTPDTQYF
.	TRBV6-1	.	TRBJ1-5	TGTGCCAGCAGTGAAAACAGGGAGCCCCAGCATTTT	CASSENREPQHF
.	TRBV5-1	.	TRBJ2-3	TGCGCCAGCAGCCCAGGTACAACTAGAGATACGCAGTATTTT	CASSPGTTRDTQYF
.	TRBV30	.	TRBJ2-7	TGTGCCTGGACCCCCCAGATCACCTACGAGCAGTACTTC	CAWTPQITYEQYF
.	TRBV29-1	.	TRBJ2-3	TGCAGCGTTGTGAGGGAAACAGATACGCAGTATTTT	CSVVRETDTQYF